This T cell receptor (beta chain) was profiled in a study of control samples from healthy donors and cancer patients. The germline gives CDR1 SEHNR, CDR2 FQNEAQ (reference sequence). CDR3 size: 15 residues. The J segment lost 6 bases and the V segment lost 5 bases, leaving 4 bases of the junction unmatched. Sequencing used immunoSEQ multiplex PCR; TCRdb keeps in-frame clones, though not all of them. The table shows 130,000 or so clones, with 80% to 95% occurring only once. Sequencing was carried out using blood. The sequence was collected from a young man in good health. J is TRBJ1-6 and V is TRBV7-9; TRBD1 agrees at 10 bases. CDR3 sequence: CASSTGQGPNSPLHF. DNA of the CDR3: TGTGCCAGCAGCACGGGACAGGGGCCTAATTCACCCCTCCACTTT. The complete variable domain, with remaining parts taken from reference TRBV7-9 and TRBJ1-6, reads DTGVSQNPRHKITKRGQNVTFRCDPISEHNRLYWYRQTLGQGPEFLTYFQNEAQLEKSRLLSDRFSAERPKGSFSTLEIQRTEQGDSAMYLCASSTGQGPNSPLHFGNGTRLTVT.